This T cell receptor beta chain is drawn from a study of blood T cell repertoires in COVID-19. Study background: COVID-19 samples, acute and convalescent, were from the United States, Italy and Spain.

V lost 1 base to trimming and J lost 1 base, with 7 bases between them. The CDR3 totals 15 residues. Germline CDR1 PRHDT, CDR2 FYEKMQ (reference sequence). Method: immunoSEQ multiplex PCR; TCRdb's copy keeps in-frame clones and lacks some. Of roughly 140,000 clones in the sample, over 70% were seen once. Participants, about 18 to 100 years old, spanned around 25 US areas. For recovered donors of Cohort 3, there were two negative PCRs, clearance, or symptom resolution. The chain employs TRBV13 and TRBJ2-2; the D is unclear. Input material: PBMCs or T cells enriched from blood (not recorded which). This receptor was obtained from a man aged 55 to 69 who had recovered from COVID-19. The CDR3 nucleotides are TGTGCCAGCAGCTTAGAGTCCAGGAACACCGGGGAGCTGTTTTTT. Translation gives CASSLESRNTGELFF.